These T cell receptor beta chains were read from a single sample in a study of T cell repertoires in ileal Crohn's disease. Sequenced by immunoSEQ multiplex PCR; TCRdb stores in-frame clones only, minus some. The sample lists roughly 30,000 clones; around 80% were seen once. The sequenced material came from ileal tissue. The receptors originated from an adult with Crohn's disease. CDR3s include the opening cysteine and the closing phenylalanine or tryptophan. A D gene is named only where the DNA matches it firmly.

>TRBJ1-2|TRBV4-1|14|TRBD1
TGCGCCAGCAGCCCGGGTGGGACAGGGCGTGGCTACACCTTC
CASSPGGTGRGYTF
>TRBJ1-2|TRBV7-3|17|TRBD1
TGTGCCAGCAGCTCAGGGGGGACAGGGGGCGCAAACTATGGCTACACCTTC
CASSSGGTGGANYGYTF
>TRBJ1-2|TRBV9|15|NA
TGTGCCAGCAGCGTAGGACAGCAACCTAACTATGGCTACACCTTC
CASSVGQQPNYGYTF
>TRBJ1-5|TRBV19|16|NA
TGTGCCAGTAGTTCTTCTCGACAGGAGGGCAATCAGCCCCAGCATTTT
CASSSSRQEGNQPQHF
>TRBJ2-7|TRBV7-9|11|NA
TGTGCCAGCAGCTTAGTGAGAGAGCAGTACTTC
CASSLVREQYF
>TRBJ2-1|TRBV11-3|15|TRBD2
TGTGCCAGCAGCCAGACTAGCGGGAGGGCCAATGAGCAGTTCTTC
CASSQTSGRANEQFF
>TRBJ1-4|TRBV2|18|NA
TGTGCCAGCATCGAAAGGGCAGCCACTAGGATGTTTAATGAAAAACTGTTTTTT
CASIERAATRMFNEKLFF
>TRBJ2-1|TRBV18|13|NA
TGTGCCAGCTCACCACGTAGTCCGAATGAGCAGTTCTTC
CASSPRSPNEQFF
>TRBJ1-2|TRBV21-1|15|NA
TGTGCCAGCAGCGCAGGACAGGGAAAAGCCTATGGCTACACCTTC
CASSAGQGKAYGYTF
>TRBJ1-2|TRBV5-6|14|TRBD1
TGTGCCAGCAGCAGCGGACAGGGATACTATGGCTACACCTTC
CASSSGQGYYGYTF
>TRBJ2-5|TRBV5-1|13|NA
TGCGCCAGCAAACAGGGCACGAGGGAGACCCAGTACTTC
CASKQGTRETQYF